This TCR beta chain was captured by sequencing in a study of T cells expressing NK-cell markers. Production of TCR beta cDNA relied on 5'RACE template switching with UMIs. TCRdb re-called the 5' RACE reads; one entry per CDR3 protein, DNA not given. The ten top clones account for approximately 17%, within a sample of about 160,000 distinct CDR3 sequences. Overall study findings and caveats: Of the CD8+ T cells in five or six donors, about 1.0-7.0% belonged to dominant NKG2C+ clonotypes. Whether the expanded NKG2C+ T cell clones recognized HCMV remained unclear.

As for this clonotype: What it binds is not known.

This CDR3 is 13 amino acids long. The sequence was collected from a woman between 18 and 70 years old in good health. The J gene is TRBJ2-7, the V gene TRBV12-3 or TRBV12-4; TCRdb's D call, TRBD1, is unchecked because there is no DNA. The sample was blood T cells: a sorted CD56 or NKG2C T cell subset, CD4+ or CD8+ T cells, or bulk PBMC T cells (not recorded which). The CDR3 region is CASGGQTIYEQYF.